A selection of T cell receptor beta chains follows, all from one sample in a study of T-cell reconstitution after alpha-beta-depleted transplantation in children. TCRdb re-analysed the PCR reads in MiXCR, keeping a single row per CDR3 protein. Of 330,000 or so distinct CDR3 sequences detected, 10% appear once; the ten largest clones hold about 2.3%. The source material was PBMCs from the stem cell graft donor, sampled from the stem cell graft. These receptors all come from a human donor who donated a stem cell graft to a child with acute lymphoblastic leukemia. The CDR3 runs from the conserved cysteine through the conserved F or W. The D gene is left open where the match is weak. The size entry is marked missing in some rows and otherwise reads once, few, many or a size class.

>many|TRBJ2-3|TRBD2|TRBV20-1|14
TGCAGCCTAAACGGGAGGGCCGGCACAGATACGCAGTATTTT
CSLNGRAGTDTQYF
>few|TRBJ2-1|TRBD2|TRBV20-1|15
TGCAGTGCTACTACTAGCGGCCCCTCCTACAATGAGCAGTTCTTC
CSATTSGPSYNEQFF
>many|TRBJ1-3|-|TRBV20-1|16
TGCAGTGCTAGATCCAGGGGACAACTCGCTGGAAACACCATATATTTT
CSARSRGQLAGNTIYF
>few|TRBJ2-5|TRBD1|TRBV20-1|14
TGCAGTGCACGCTTGGGACAGGGCCAAGAGACCCAGTACTTC
CSARLGQGQETQYF
>-|TRBJ2-3|-|TRBV29-1|15
TGCAGCGCCCAAACAGGGCAGTCTAGCACAGATACGCAGTATTTT
CSAQTGQSSTDTQYF
>many|TRBJ1-4|-|TRBV28|14
TGTGCCAGCAGTTTAGGGGCCGGGAATGAAAAACTGTTTTTT
CASSLGAGNEKLFF
>-|TRBJ2-1|TRBD2|TRBV7-9|15
TGTGCCAGCAGCTTATTGCCTAGCGGTTACAATGAGCAGTTCTTC
CASSLLPSGYNEQFF
>-|TRBJ2-6|-|TRBV20-1|16
TGCTGTGCTAGAGGGGCCCGCCCCTCTGGGGCCAACGTCCTGACTTTC
CCARGARPSGANVLTF
>few|TRBJ1-2|-|TRBV5-1|12
TGCGCCAGCAGCTTGGCCGGTGACGGCTACACCTTC
CASSLAGDGYTF
>few|TRBJ2-3|-|TRBV28|13
TGTGCCAGCAGTCGGGTCGGCACAGATACGCAGTATTTT
CASSRVGTDTQYF
>-|TRBJ2-3|-|TRBV12-3/TRBV12-4|18
TGTGCCAGCAGTTTAGTAATGGGGCAGCGCCTGGACACAGATACGCAGTATTTT
CASSLVMGQRLDTDTQYF
>few|TRBJ2-1|-|TRBV6-1|15
TGTGCCAACGCTCAGGGGGGGAACGCCTACAATGAGCAGTTCTTC
CANAQGGNAYNEQFF
>few|TRBJ2-1|-|TRBV19|15
TGTGCCAGTAGTAGACAACCCATCTCCTACAATGAGCAGTTCTTC
CASSRQPISYNEQFF
>few|TRBJ2-7|-|TRBV19|15
TGTGCCAGTAGTACCCTGGCGGGGCCCTCCTACGAGCAGTACTTC
CASSTLAGPSYEQYF
>-|TRBJ2-2|-|TRBV4-1|19
TGCGCCAGCAGCCAAGTCCCGAGAAGCAGGGGAGGCGGCACCGGGGAGCTGTTTTTT
CASSQVPRSRGGGTGELFF
>many|TRBJ2-1|-|TRBV5-1|12
TGCGCCAGCAGCTTTGAAGGCAATGAGCAGTTCTTC
CASSFEGNEQFF
>-|TRBJ2-3|TRBD2|TRBV7-2|14
TGTGCCAGCAGCTTACCCGGGAGGGGGGATACGCAGTATTTT
CASSLPGRGDTQYF
>few|TRBJ2-7|-|TRBV4-1|14
TGCGCCAGCAGCCAGTCCTTAGGGGCCTACGAGCAGTACTTC
CASSQSLGAYEQYF
>few|TRBJ2-6|-|TRBV7-2|15
TGTGCCAGCAGCTTCGGGAGCTCTGGGGCCAACGTCCTGACTTTC
CASSFGSSGANVLTF
>many|TRBJ2-1|TRBD2|TRBV29-1|18
TGCAGCGTTGAAAAGCGGGACTCGTGGAATAGCTCCTACAATGAGCAGTTCTTC
CSVEKRDSWNSSYNEQFF
>-|TRBJ2-6|-|TRBV29-1|13
TGCAGCGTTGTCCGCTCTGGGGCCAACGTCCTGACTTTC
CSVVRSGANVLTF
>many|TRBJ2-7|TRBD2|TRBV20-1|18
TGCAGTGCCGTACGACGGCTAGCGGGAATGCGACGTGGCTACGAGCAGTACTTC
CSAVRRLAGMRRGYEQYF
>-|TRBJ2-1|TRBD2|TRBV27|15
TGTGCCAGCAGTTTATTCGCGGGAGTAAGTAATGAGCAGTTCTTC
CASSLFAGVSNEQFF
>few|TRBJ2-7|TRBD2|TRBV7-9|16
TGTGCCAGCAGCTTACTTAGCGGGAGAAAATTGGACGAGCAGTACTTC
CASSLLSGRKLDEQYF
>-|TRBJ2-1|-|TRBV3-1|15
TGTGCCAGCAGCCAAGAGCGCGGGACATTCAATGAGCAGTTCTTC
CASSQERGTFNEQFF
>-|TRBJ1-6|-|TRBV5-1|15
TGCGCCAGCAGCTTGGTTGGGGGGCGAGGATCACCCCTCCACTTT
CASSLVGGRGSPLHF
>few|TRBJ2-3|TRBD2|TRBV7-8|17
TGTGCCAGCAGCTTAGCTGGGAGGGGCTACCCAGCCCCATCGCAGTATTTT
CASSLAGRGYPAPSQYF
>-|TRBJ2-1|-|TRBV10-3|17
TGTGCCATCGGGGCCGTCGTTGAGCAGGGGCATTACAATGAGCAGTTCTTC
CAIGAVVEQGHYNEQFF
>few|TRBJ1-2|-|TRBV5-1|15
TGCGCCAGCAGCTTGGGGACAGACCTAAACTATGGCTACACCTTC
CASSLGTDLNYGYTF
>few|TRBJ1-4|TRBD1|TRBV27|17
TGTGCCAGCTCTTTTAGCCGACCGGGACAGGGTAATGAAAAACTGTTTTTT
CASSFSRPGQGNEKLFF
>-|TRBJ2-5|TRBD1|TRBV5-1|15
TGCGCCAGCAGTCCGGGAACACAGGGGTCTGAGACCCAGTACTTC
CASSPGTQGSETQYF
>-|TRBJ2-5|-|TRBV15|14
TGTGCCACCAGCTCCCTGCTGCGATCAGAGACCCAGTACTTC
CATSSLLRSETQYF
>few|TRBJ2-5|TRBD2|TRBV6-2/TRBV6-3|15
TGTGCCAGCAGTTTAGCGGGAATGGGGCAAGAGACCCAGTACTTC
CASSLAGMGQETQYF
>many|TRBJ2-1|-|TRBV12-3/TRBV12-4|14
TGTGCCAGCAGCCCCCCGGGGAGGAACAATGAGCAGTTCTTC
CASSPPGRNNEQFF
>-|TRBJ2-7|TRBD2|TRBV9|13
TGTGCCAGCAGCGTAGTAGCGGGAGACGAGCAGTACTTC
CASSVVAGDEQYF
>few|TRBJ2-1|-|TRBV2|16
TGTGCCAGCAGTGAATTAATGAGGGCCTCCTACAATGAGCAGTTCTTC
CASSELMRASYNEQFF
>-|TRBJ2-3|TRBD1|TRBV7-6|15
TGTGCCAGCGGATACGGGGACAGGGGCACAGATACGCAGTATTTT
CASGYGDRGTDTQYF
>few|TRBJ1-1|-|TRBV6-5|16
TGTGCCAGCAGCTACGTAGGACTGCGAAGGAACACTGAAGCTTTCTTT
CASSYVGLRRNTEAFF
>-|TRBJ1-5|TRBD1|TRBV5-6|16
TGTGCCAGCAGCTTCTCCCTGGACAGGGAAAATCAGCCCCAGCATTTT
CASSFSLDRENQPQHF
>few|TRBJ1-4|-|TRBV4-3|13
TGCGCCAGCAGCCAAGAATCCGGGAGAAAACTGTTTTTT
CASSQESGRKLFF
>-|TRBJ2-5|TRBD1|TRBV5-1|16
TGCGCCAGCAGCCGGTCACGGACAGGTGGAGAAGAGACCCAGTACTTC
CASSRSRTGGEETQYF
>-|TRBJ1-2|TRBD1|TRBV27|13
TGTGCCAGCAGTTTCCCTCAGGGGGACGGCTACACCTTC
CASSFPQGDGYTF
>few|TRBJ2-2|-|TRBV18|17
TGTGCCAGCTCACCAGAGGCCCGGACGGTGAACACCGGGGAGCTGTTTTTT
CASSPEARTVNTGELFF
>-|TRBJ1-4|TRBD1|TRBV30|18
TGTGCCTGGAGTACCTACAAGACAGGGGGACCAACTAATGAAAAACTGTTTTTT
CAWSTYKTGGPTNEKLFF
>few|TRBJ2-7|TRBD1|TRBV24-1|15
TGTGCCACCAGGAGAGGACAGGGGGTCGCCTACGAGCAGTACTTC
CATRRGQGVAYEQYF
>many|TRBJ2-5|-|TRBV12-3/TRBV12-4|12
TGTGCCAGCAGTTACACCGGAGAGACCCAGTACTTC
CASSYTGETQYF
>few|TRBJ2-3|TRBD2|TRBV18|15
TGTGCCAGCTCGCCGACTAGCGACACCACAGATACGCAGTATTTT
CASSPTSDTTDTQYF